This T cell receptor beta chain was sequenced in a study of cytomegalovirus exposure and HLA in healthy donors. Looking at the study overall: Assignment to the Caucasian-associated ancestry cluster applied to about 80% of the approximately 390 genotyped donors. Findings and limits, study-wide: Association of a missense DCLRE1C variant with TCR beta V- and J-gene trimming was reported in a later analysis.

Primers included in the PCR were 60 Vbeta and 13 Jbeta primers. Clones were read by immunoSEQ multiplex PCR, and TCRdb kept only the in-frame ones, dropping some. In the table there are about 130,000 clones, approximately 81% of which are singletons. With regard to this clone: The antigen is not known.

From germline, CDR1 is SGHVS and CDR2 FQNEAQ. The CDR3 is made up of 17 amino acids. V shed 5 bases and J shed 0 bases, with 19 bases lying between them. Material: PBMCs. The V call is TRBV7-8, the J call TRBJ1-1, with D perhaps matching TRBD1 (6 bases). The sequence came from a male donor in good health and CMV-seronegative. CDR3 nucleotide sequence: TGTGCCAGCAGCCCTCGGGGGGGCGCTCCTATGAACACTGAAGCTTTCTTT. Its translation is CASSPRGGAPMNTEAFF.